This is a list of T cell receptor beta chains from one sample in a study of metastatic and nonmetastatic thyroid tumors. MiXCR was used by TCRdb to re-call the PCR reads. The sample lists approximately 24,000 clones, about 21% occurring once. Sequenced material: blood. Source of these receptors: a male donor with papillary thyroid cancer or a benign thyroid nodule (not recorded which). Some clones in this sample may be carry-over from other donors' samples. Both conserved end residues are part of each CDR3. A D gene is named only where the DNA matches it firmly. Size tells how often a clone was seen (once, few, many) or the class of an expanded clone, and some rows leave it out.

TRBJ1-6 . many TRBV19 CASSILASNSPLHF .
TRBJ2-3 TRBD1 many TRBV30 CAWSDATGGTDTQYF TGTGCCTGGAGTGATGCCACAGGGGGCACAGATACGCAGTATTTT
TRBJ1-5 . many TRBV6-1 CASSIFYSNQPQHF TGTGCCAGCAGTATCTTCTATAGCAATCAGCCCCAGCATTTT
TRBJ2-5 . many TRBV20-1 CSAGGGGGLETQYF TGCAGCGCCGGGGGCGGGGGAGGTTTAGAGACCCAGTACTTC
TRBJ1-1 . . TRBV5-6 CASSWGNTEAFF TGTGCCAGCAGCTGGGGGAACACTGAAGCTTTCTTT
TRBJ1-6 . medium-sized TRBV6-1 CASRDRNSPLHF TGTGCCAGCAGGGACAGAAATTCACCCCTCCACTTT
TRBJ1-1 . . TRBV28 CASVPTARGESFF TGTGCCAGCGTACCAACGGCCCGGGGGGAATCTTTCTTT
TRBJ2-2 TRBD2 . TRBV10-3 CAISDPNHLSGRGNTGELFF TGTGCCATCAGTGACCCGAACCACCTTAGCGGGAGAGGAAACACCGGGGAACTGTTTTTT
TRBJ2-2 TRBD1 many TRBV7-3 CASSLSGQGGSTGELFF TGTGCCAGCAGCCTATCGGGACAGGGGGGTTCCACCGGGGAGCTGTTTTTT
TRBJ2-7 TRBD2 few TRBV13 CASSLTGLAGGEQYF TGTGCCAGCAGCTTAACGGGACTAGCGGGAGGAGAGCAGTACTTC
TRBJ1-2 . few TRBV6-6 CASSYSSTVGGYTF TGTGCCAGCAGTTACTCTTCGACGGTCGGTGGCTACACCTTC
TRBJ2-2 TRBD2 . TRBV2 CASSESSGAYTGELFF TGTGCCAGCAGTGAAAGTAGCGGGGCATACACCGGGGAGCTGTTTTTT
TRBJ2-1 TRBD2 many TRBV14 CASSQLSSGTYNEQFF TGTGCCAGCAGCCAGTTGTCCAGCGGGACCTACAATGAGCAGTTCTTC
TRBJ1-1 TRBD1 . TRBV11-3 CASSFAGGTEAFF TGTGCCAGCAGCTTCGCAGGGGGAACTGAAGCTTTCTTT
TRBJ1-2 . many TRBV19 CASSPRTANYGYTF TGTGCCAGTAGTCCGCGGACAGCTAACTATGGCTACACCTTC
TRBJ2-7 TRBD1 . TRBV20-1 CSAAGGGDVAYKQYF TGCAGTGCGGCAGGGGGCGGCGACGTGGCCTACAAGCAGTACTTC
TRBJ2-3 . many TRBV28 CASSKTQDTQYF TGTGCCAGCAGCAAGACCCAAGATACGCAGTATTTT
TRBJ2-5 TRBD1 many TRBV2 CASGRTGDQIQYF TGTGCCAGCGGTCGGACAGGGGATCAGATCCAGTACTTC
TRBJ1-3 . medium-sized TRBV28 CASSSGGSSGNTIYF TGTGCCAGCAGTTCGGGAGGTAGCTCTGGAAACACCATATATTTT
TRBJ2-7 . many TRBV20-1 CSARAPGYEQYF TGCAGTGCTAGAGCGCCAGGGTACGAGCAGTACTTC
TRBJ2-1 TRBD2 . TRBV4-1 CASSLSGGPEALNEQFF TGCGCCAGCAGCCTGAGCGGGGGCCCCGAGGCCCTGAATGAGCAGTTCTTC
TRBJ1-2 . few TRBV12-3/TRBV12-4 CASSGDSTYGYTF TGTGCCAGCAGCGGTGACAGCACTTATGGCTACACCTTC